Included here is one T cell receptor (beta chain) sequence, with context. The specificity of this receptor is unknown. There are no base qualities to consult, and no much larger clone falls within one base. TCRbeta CDR3 regions were amplified from genomic DNA using the immunoSEQ Assay, a bias-controlled multiplex PCR. On the authors' methods: The number of nucleated cells in each sample was estimated from the amplification of reference gene primers within the assay. Sequence reads were collapsed and filtered to measure the absolute abundance of every unique TCRbeta CDR3 rearrangement. Productive Simpson clonality was computed per sample as the square root of Simpson's diversity index over productive rearrangements. Drawn from immuneACCESS, this table holds only the in-frame rearrangements with V and J called that TCRdb kept. Clones are partly lost; checked studies trace under half to an unresolved V gene and leave the rest unexplained. The V and J calls and clone size are taken from that table; D and trimming were inferred from the DNA. This sample has approximately 92,000 clones in its table, and around three quarters of those were observed once. The top ten hold around 9% of the sample.

The data derive from a study of blood T cell repertoires in COVID-19 (dated by TCRdb to 2020 to 2021). About the study as a whole: Samples covering the acute and convalescent phases of COVID-19 were provided by collaborators in the United States, Italy and Spain. The material from the prospective study consisted of cDNA or gDNA derived from T cells, B-cell-depleted T cells, or PBMCs. Deeply sampled blood TCRbeta repertoires from subjects exposed to, actively infected with, or recovered from COVID-19 were included in the dataset. A freely available public database, intended as a resource for researchers studying the immune response to SARS-CoV-2, is where the repertoires were released. Samples came from the ongoing ImmuneRACE study (first 160 participants) plus 1,254 subjects from 6 global collaborators. The sample metadata nearly always contained a de-identified subject ID, COVID-19 status, age in years and sex. Where available, HLA class I and class II types were obtained from metadata supplied by the sample provider rather than from assay-based typing.

Another Seattle source contributed samples from volunteer blood donors who had recovered from COVID-19. Collaborating institutions collected whole blood in K2EDTA tubes following their own protocols. For TCRbeta analysis, collaborator samples were shipped as frozen whole blood, as isolated PBMCs, or as DNA extracted from either sample type. What the work shows at the level of the full study, not this receptor alone: The quantity of clinical and demographic metadata differed by source and by participant and was supplied without curation.

The CDR3 spans 14 residues, from the cysteine through the phenylalanine. Of the read, only the CDR3 DNA is kept; its 42 bases are in frame from base 1. Relative to germline, V is 3 bases shorter and J is 4 bases shorter, with 11 bases between their ends. The germline V gene encodes CDR1 MNHEY and CDR2 SMNVEV (reference sequence). The rearrangement combines TRBV27 with TRBJ2-3; a tentative D call is TRBD2 (5 bases match). Sequenced input: peripheral blood. The TCR comes from a man in his fifties who had recovered from COVID-19. Here is the DNA: TGTGCCAGCAGTTTCGGGGTTTGGGCAGATACGCAGTATTTT. Its protein is CASSFGVWADTQYF.